The clone carrying this TCR beta chain was seen a single time. This sample is part of a study of blood T cell repertoires in COVID-19. Study at large: Material from acute and convalescent COVID-19 was sourced from the United States, Italy and Spain.

Using immunoSEQ multiplex PCR, the repertoire was profiled, and TCRdb retains in-frame clones only, with some absent. This table has 100,000 or so clones, roughly 84% appearing once. V lost 6 bases and J 7 bases, leaving 16 bases between the germline ends. The germline CDR1 and CDR2 sequences are MNHNY and SVGAGI (reference sequence). CDR3 length equals 13 residues. This chain links TRBV6-6 with TRBJ2-7; a possible D gene is TRBD2 (5 bases). This TCR came from a human donor in a cohort sampled during active COVID-19. Sequencing used peripheral blood. CDR3 sequence (DNA): TGTGCCAGCAGCCCCATGGGTCCGGGGGAGCAGTACTTC. Encoded protein: CASSPMGPGEQYF.